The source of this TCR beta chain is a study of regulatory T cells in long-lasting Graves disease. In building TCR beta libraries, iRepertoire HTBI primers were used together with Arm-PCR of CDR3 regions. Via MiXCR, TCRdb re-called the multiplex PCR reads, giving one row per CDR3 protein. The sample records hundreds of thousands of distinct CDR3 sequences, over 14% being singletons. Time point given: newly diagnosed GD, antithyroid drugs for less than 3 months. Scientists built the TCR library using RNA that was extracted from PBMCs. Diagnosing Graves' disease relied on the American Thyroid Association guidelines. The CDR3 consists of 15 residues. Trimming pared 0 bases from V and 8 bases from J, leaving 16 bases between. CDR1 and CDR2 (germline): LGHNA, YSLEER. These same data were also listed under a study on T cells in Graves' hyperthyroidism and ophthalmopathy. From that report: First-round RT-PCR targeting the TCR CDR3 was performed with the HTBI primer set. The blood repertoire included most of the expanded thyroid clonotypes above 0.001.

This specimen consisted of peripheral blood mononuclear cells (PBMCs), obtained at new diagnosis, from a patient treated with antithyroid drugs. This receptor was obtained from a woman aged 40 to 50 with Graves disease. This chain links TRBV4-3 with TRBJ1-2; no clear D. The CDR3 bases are TGCGCCAGCAGCCAAGAGGAGAGAGACGGGCGAGGCTACACCTTC. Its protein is CASSQEERDGRGYTF.